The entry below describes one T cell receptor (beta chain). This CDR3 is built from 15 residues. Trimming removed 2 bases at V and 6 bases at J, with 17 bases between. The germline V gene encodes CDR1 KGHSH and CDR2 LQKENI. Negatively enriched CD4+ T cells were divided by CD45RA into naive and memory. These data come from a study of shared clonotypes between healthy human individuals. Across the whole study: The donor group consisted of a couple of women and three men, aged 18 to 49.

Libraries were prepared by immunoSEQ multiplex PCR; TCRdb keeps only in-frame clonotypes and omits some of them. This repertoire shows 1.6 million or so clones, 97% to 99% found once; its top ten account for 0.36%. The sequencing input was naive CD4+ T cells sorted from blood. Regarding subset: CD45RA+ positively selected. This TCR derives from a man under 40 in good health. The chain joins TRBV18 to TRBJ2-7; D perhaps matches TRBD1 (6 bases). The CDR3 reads CASSPINRAPGEQYF. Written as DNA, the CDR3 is TGTGCCAGCTCACCAATCAACAGGGCCCCTGGCGAGCAGTACTTC.